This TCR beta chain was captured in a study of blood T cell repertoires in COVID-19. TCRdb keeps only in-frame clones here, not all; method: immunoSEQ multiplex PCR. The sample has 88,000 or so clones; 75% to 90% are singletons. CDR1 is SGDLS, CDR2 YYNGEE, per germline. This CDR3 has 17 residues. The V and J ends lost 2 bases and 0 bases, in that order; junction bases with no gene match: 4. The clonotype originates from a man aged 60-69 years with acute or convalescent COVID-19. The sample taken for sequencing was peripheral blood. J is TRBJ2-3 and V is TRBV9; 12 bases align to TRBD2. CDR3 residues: CASSVPTSGGSTDTQYF. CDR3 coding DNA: TGTGCCAGCAGCGTTCCGACTAGCGGGGGCAGCACAGATACGCAGTATTTT.